The TCR beta chain under discussion was sequenced for a study of technical replicates of blood from a few donors. The CDR3 totals 19 residues. CDR1 and CDR2 from the germline V gene are MNHEY and SMNVEV (reference sequence). V was clipped by 4 bases and J by 0 bases; unmatched bases: 12. Sequenced by immunoSEQ multiplex PCR; TCRdb stores in-frame clones only, minus some. In the table there are some 82,000 clones, approximately 94% of which are singletons. The sample consisted of T cells isolated from PBMCs. This chain uses TRBV27 with TRBJ1-3; 10 bases are a match to TRBD1. The source is a human donor in good health. CDR3 amino acids: CASSSRNMGTGDSGNTIYF. The CDR3, as DNA: TGTGCCAGCAGTTCCCGAAATATGGGGACAGGGGACTCTGGAAACACCATATATTTT.